These 5 T cell receptor beta chains were sequenced from one sample in a study of blood T cell repertoires in COVID-19. The table came from immunoSEQ multiplex PCR; TCRdb's copy has only in-frame clones and leaves some out. The sample carries under 300,000 clones, approximately 90% recorded once. Sample: PBMCs or T cells enriched from blood (not recorded which). The receptor source for this set is a young woman who had recovered from COVID-19.

J is TRBJ1-1 and V is TRBV6-2 or TRBV6-3; 9 nucleotides line up with TRBD1. Germline V gene data show CDR1 as MNHEY and CDR2 as SVGEGT. The CDR3 is 17 residues long. Trimming cost V 5 bases and J 3 bases; bases outside gene matches: 13. The chain's CDR3 is CASSRGQGLRGDTEAFF. In nucleotides, the CDR3 is TGTGCCAGCAGTCGGGGACAGGGTTTGAGGGGTGACACTGAAGCTTTCTTT.

The CDR3 nucleotides read TGTGCCAGCAGTCCTGGGACTAGCTCAGGGGTAGATACGCAGTATTTT. Translated, it gives CASSPGTSSGVDTQYF. The chain couples TRBV28 to TRBJ2-3; 9 positions agree with TRBD2. The germline CDR1 and CDR2 sequences are MDHEN and SYDVKM. The CDR3 length is 16 residues. Losses at the gene ends were 5 bases for V and 5 bases for J; bases not matched to a gene: 11.

This sequence joins TRBV9 and TRBJ1-3; D remains ambiguous. CDR1 is SGDLS and CDR2 is YYNGEE in the germline V gene. The CDR3 contains 22 residues. Trimming stripped 5 bases from V and 2 bases from J, with 35 bases between. This chain's CDR3 is CASRVIIGSTKFLGAPGNTIYF. CDR3 nucleotide sequence: TGTGCCAGCAGGGTCATAATCGGGAGTACAAAATTCTTGGGTGCCCCTGGAAACACCATATATTTT. The full variable domain, in which reference TRBV9 and TRBJ1-3 provide the parts outside the CDR3, is DSGVTQTPKHLITATGQRVTLRCSPRSGDLSVYWYQQSLDQGLQFLIQYYNGEERAKGNILERFSAQQFPDLHSELNLSSLELGDSALYFCASRVIIGSTKFLGAPGNTIYFGEGSWLTVV.

The chain combines TRBV7-8 with TRBJ2-5, with TRBD2 identical over 9 bases. This CDR3 spans 14 amino acids. Looked up from germline, CDR1 is SGHVS and CDR2 is FQNEAQ. Trimming took 3 bases from V and 9 from J; bases not matched to a gene: 8. Here the CDR3 reads CASSFGLALQAQYF. The CDR3 region has the DNA TGTGCCAGCAGCTTTGGACTAGCGCTCCAGGCCCAGTACTTC.

This chain links TRBV5-1 with TRBJ2-5, with 7 nucleotides matching TRBD2. The CDR3 is made up of 13 amino acids. Germline CDR1 reads SGHRS; CDR2 reads YFSETQ. V lost 6 bases and J lost 2; bases outside the gene matches: 4. CDR3 coding DNA: TGCGCCAGCAATTCGGGAGGACAAGAGACCCAGTACTTC. Translation gives CASNSGGQETQYF.